This is a list of T cell receptor beta chains from one sample in a study of blood T cell repertoires in COVID-19. Data came from immunoSEQ multiplex PCR; TCRdb stores just in-frame clones and leaves some out. The sample includes approximately 210,000 clones, about four fifths of them seen just once. The sequenced sample was peripheral blood. Receptors originate from a woman older than 75 with COVID-19, enrolled during active disease. Both conserved end residues are part of each CDR3. A D gene is named only where the DNA matches it firmly. Not every row has a clone size; where given, it reads once, few, many or a size class.

TGTGCCAGCAGTCCAGGGGCAAATCAGCCCCAGCATTTT,CASSPGANQPQHF,-,-,TRBJ1-5,TRBV6-4
TGTGCCAGCTCACCAAACTCCCCCACAGATACGCAGTATTTT,CASSPNSPTDTQYF,-,-,TRBJ2-3,TRBV18
TGTGCCAGCATCGCGGTCTACAATGAGCAGTTCTTC,CASIAVYNEQFF,-,-,TRBJ2-1,TRBV2
TGTGCCAGCAGCGTAGACCCAAACTTCTACAATGAGCAGTTCTTC,CASSVDPNFYNEQFF,-,-,TRBJ2-1,TRBV9
TGTGCCAGCAGCCCCCGAGCGGGGGCCGGGATAAGCACAGATACGCAGTATTTT,CASSPRAGAGISTDTQYF,-,TRBD2,TRBJ2-3,TRBV5-5
TGCGCCAGCAGCTGGGCCGGGACTAGCGGGAGTCTGATAACAGATACGCAGTATTTT,CASSWAGTSGSLITDTQYF,few,TRBD2,TRBJ2-3,TRBV5-1
TGTGCCAGCAGTGAAGCCACGACAGCCACCTACGAGCAGTACTTC,CASSEATTATYEQYF,-,-,TRBJ2-7,TRBV2
TGTGCCAGCAGTGAAGTGACTAGCTCCTACGAGCAGTACTTC,CASSEVTSSYEQYF,few,-,TRBJ2-7,TRBV2
TGTGCCAGCAGCTTCGGGACAGCCCCGGGGGAGACCCAGTACTTC,CASSFGTAPGETQYF,-,TRBD1,TRBJ2-5,TRBV5-4
TGTGCCAGCAGCTTAGAACAGGGGTGGAGTGAAAAACTGTTTTTT,CASSLEQGWSEKLFF,-,TRBD1,TRBJ1-4,TRBV7-9
TGTGCCAGCAGGGGGGGACAGCCCTACGAGCAGTACTTC,CASRGGQPYEQYF,-,-,TRBJ2-7,TRBV6-5